Listed below are T cell receptor beta chains from one sample, sequenced in a study of T cells after yellow fever vaccination. One entry per CDR3 protein results from TCRdb running MiXCR on the 5' RACE reads. The sample lists about 630,000 distinct CDR3 sequences, about 12% occurring once. The material sequenced was PBMCs, taken on the day of the yellow fever booster vaccination. Receptor source: a man between 25 and 39 years old who received the YFV17D yellow fever vaccine. CDR3s include the opening cysteine and the closing phenylalanine or tryptophan. Fields, in order: D gene, J gene, V gene, clone size, CDR3 protein, CDR3 DNA. The D gene is left open where the match is weak. Size tells how often a clone was seen (once, few, many) or the class of an expanded clone, and some rows leave it out.

d_call: TRBD2; j_call: TRBJ2-5; v_call: TRBV20-1; clone_size: few; cdr3_aa: CSATLAGGLETQYF; cdr3_nt: TGCAGTGCAACCCTAGCGGGAGGTTTAGAGACCCAGTACTTC
d_call: TRBD1; j_call: TRBJ2-5; v_call: TRBV6-5; clone_size: -; cdr3_aa: CASSYSRTGETQYF; cdr3_nt: TGTGCCAGCAGTTACTCCAGGACAGGAGAGACCCAGTACTTC
d_call: -; j_call: TRBJ2-6; v_call: TRBV6-1; clone_size: few; cdr3_aa: CASSEVSGANVLTF; cdr3_nt: TGTGCCAGCAGTGAGGTTTCTGGGGCCAACGTCCTGACTTTC
d_call: -; j_call: TRBJ2-7; v_call: TRBV9; clone_size: few; cdr3_aa: CASSGSGHPYEQYF; cdr3_nt: TGTGCCAGCAGCGGGAGCGGTCACCCCTACGAGCAGTACTTC
d_call: TRBD1; j_call: TRBJ2-5; v_call: TRBV7-3; clone_size: -; cdr3_aa: CASSFRRDRVQYF; cdr3_nt: TGTGCCAGCAGCTTCCGCCGGGACAGGGTTCAGTACTTC
d_call: -; j_call: TRBJ2-5; v_call: TRBV6-5; clone_size: -; cdr3_aa: CASSYSPETQYF; cdr3_nt: TGTGCCAGCAGTTATTCCCCCGAGACCCAGTACTTC
d_call: -; j_call: TRBJ1-1; v_call: TRBV28; clone_size: few; cdr3_aa: CASRAGVRTEAFF; cdr3_nt: TGTGCCAGCAGGGCAGGGGTTAGGACTGAAGCTTTCTTT
d_call: -; j_call: TRBJ2-7; v_call: TRBV20-1; clone_size: few; cdr3_aa: CKVAGDPYEQYF; cdr3_nt: TGCAAGGTGGCGGGTGATCCCTACGAGCAGTACTTC
d_call: -; j_call: TRBJ2-7; v_call: TRBV28; clone_size: -; cdr3_aa: CASRSTETYEQYF; cdr3_nt: TGTGCCAGCAGATCCACAGAGACCTACGAGCAGTACTTC
d_call: -; j_call: TRBJ1-2; v_call: TRBV24-1; clone_size: few; cdr3_aa: CATSDANYGYTF; cdr3_nt: TGTGCCACCAGTGATGCTAACTATGGCTACACCTTC